Listed below are T cell receptor beta chains from one sample, sequenced in a study of blood T cell repertoires in COVID-19. Measured with immunoSEQ multiplex PCR; TCRdb has only the in-frame clones, and not every one. The data show over 150,000 clones, roughly 90% seen once. Sequenced material: peripheral blood. The origin of the receptors is a young man with COVID-19, enrolled during active disease. Both conserved end residues are part of each CDR3. Fields, in order: D gene, V gene, clone size, J gene, CDR3 DNA, CDR3 protein. A D gene is named only where the DNA matches it firmly. Size tells how often a clone was seen (once, few, many) or the class of an expanded clone, and some rows leave it out.

.	TRBV6-5	.	TRBJ1-2	TGTGCCAGCACGGGGACACCCACGAGGGACTATGGCTACACCTTC	CASTGTPTRDYGYTF
.	TRBV9	.	TRBJ2-7	TGTGCCAGCAGCGTAGATGGCTTTTCCTACGAGCAGTACTTC	CASSVDGFSYEQYF
TRBD2	TRBV11-2	.	TRBJ2-3	TGTGCCAGCAGCTTAGTGGGACTAGCGGGAGGGCAGACAGATACGCAGTATTTT	CASSLVGLAGGQTDTQYF
.	TRBV11-2	.	TRBJ2-3	TGTGCCAGCAGCTTAGTCCCCTACCTTAGTAGAGGCACAGATACGCAGTATTTT	CASSLVPYLSRGTDTQYF
.	TRBV15	.	TRBJ1-4	TGTGCCACCAGCAGGACAGGTTCTTCTGAAAAACTGCTTTTT	CATSRTGSSEKLLF
.	TRBV18	once	TRBJ2-5	TGTGCCAGCTCACCTAAGGAGGAGACCCAGTACTTC	CASSPKEETQYF
TRBD2	TRBV9	.	TRBJ2-3	TGTGCCAGCAGCGTAGTAGTTCGGGAGGGCCGAACAGATACGCAGTATTTT	CASSVVVREGRTDTQYF
TRBD2	TRBV5-8	.	TRBJ2-7	TGTGCCAGCAGCTGGACTAGCGGGTATTCCTACGAGCAGTACTTC	CASSWTSGYSYEQYF
.	TRBV28	few	TRBJ1-5	TGTGCCAGCAGTTCCGCCGACAGGACCAATCAGCCCCAGCATTTT	CASSSADRTNQPQHF
TRBD2	TRBV4-3	.	TRBJ2-1	TGCGCCAGCAGCCAAGATCTCGGTACGGGAGGGCGGGACAATGAGCAGTTCTTC	CASSQDLGTGGRDNEQFF
.	TRBV7-3	.	TRBJ2-3	TGTGCCAGCAGCTTAGCGGGAAGCACAGATACGCAGTATTTT	CASSLAGSTDTQYF
.	TRBV5-8	.	TRBJ1-2	TGTGCCAGCAGCTTGGGTCGGGGGAACTATGGCTACACCTTC	CASSLGRGNYGYTF
TRBD1	TRBV27	.	TRBJ1-6	TGTGCCAGCAGGCTGGGGACAGGGGAGAATTCACCCCTCCACTTT	CASRLGTGENSPLHF
TRBD1	TRBV29-1	.	TRBJ2-2	TGCAGCGTCCTCGACAGGGCCCCCGCCGGGGAGCTGTTTTTT	CSVLDRAPAGELFF
TRBD1	TRBV5-6	.	TRBJ2-7	TGTGCCAGCAGCTTCCCGACAGGGCCGAGCTCCTACGAGCAGTACTTC	CASSFPTGPSSYEQYF
TRBD1	TRBV27	.	TRBJ2-7	TGTGCCAGCAGTTCCCTCCGGACAGGGGGCTGGAACGAGCAGTACTTC	CASSSLRTGGWNEQYF
TRBD1	TRBV13	.	TRBJ2-1	TGTGCCAGCAGCCTGGGACAGGGGCAGTGGGATGAGCAGTTCTTC	CASSLGQGQWDEQFF
.	TRBV4-2	.	TRBJ1-3	TGTGCCAGCAGCCAAGACCGGGGGACGGTCCGAAACACCATATATTTT	CASSQDRGTVRNTIYF
.	TRBV3-1/TRBV3-2	.	TRBJ1-3	TGTGCCAGCAGCCAAGCATCTGGAAACACCATATATTTT	CASSQASGNTIYF
.	TRBV10-3	.	TRBJ1-2	TGTGCCATCAGTGAGGGGCCCACCAGGCCAGACGTGGGCTACACCTTC	CAISEGPTRPDVGYTF
.	TRBV7-9	once	TRBJ1-1	TGTGCCAGCAGCGTAAGCGGGGGATCCACTGAAGCTTTCTTT	CASSVSGGSTEAFF
TRBD2	TRBV6-5	.	TRBJ2-7	TGTGCCAGCAGGAAGGGTCCAGCGGGGGGCTACGAGCAGTACTTC	CASRKGPAGGYEQYF
.	TRBV6-6	.	TRBJ1-3	TGTGCCAGCAGTAAACGGGGGGGCAGCTCTGGAAACACCATATATTTT	CASSKRGGSSGNTIYF
TRBD1	TRBV30	.	TRBJ1-2	TGTGCCTGGAGTGTTTTACAGGGGGACTATGGCTACACCTTC	CAWSVLQGDYGYTF
TRBD2	TRBV15	.	TRBJ2-1	TGTGCCACAGCTCGACTAGCGGGAGACGACAATGAGCAGTTCTTC	CATARLAGDDNEQFF
TRBD1	TRBV5-6	.	TRBJ1-2	TGTGCCAGCAGCTCGGGACAGGGTATCCATGGCTACACCTTC	CASSSGQGIHGYTF
.	TRBV4-3	.	TRBJ1-4	TGCGCCAGCAGCCCCAGGGTTGCAACTAATGAAAAACTGCTTTTT	CASSPRVATNEKLLF
.	TRBV6-4	.	TRBJ2-1	TGTGCCAGCAGGCAAACCTCGTCGGGTTACAATGAGCAGTTCTTC	CASRQTSSGYNEQFF
TRBD1	TRBV18	.	TRBJ1-1	TGTGCCAGCTCACAACCCGGGACAGGGAACACTGAAGCTTTCTTT	CASSQPGTGNTEAFF
TRBD2	TRBV27	once	TRBJ2-1	TGTGCCAGCAGACCTCCCGGGACTAGCGGGGCAAGGGGGCAGTTCTTC	CASRPPGTSGARGQFF
.	TRBV5-1	.	TRBJ1-5	TGCGCCAGCAGCCCTGACAATAGCAATCAGCCCCAGCATTTT	CASSPDNSNQPQHF